The present T cell receptor beta chain was sequenced within a study of cytomegalovirus exposure and HLA in healthy donors (dated by TCRdb to about 2017). The study in broad terms: In an earlier analysis of 587 of the donors, 276 Gb of sequence data and 90 million to 120 million unique TCR beta sequences from roughly 200 million T cells were reported. An earlier analysis of 587 of the donors used high-throughput TCR beta sequencing to judge whether each TCR beta V gene segment behaved as functional or pseudogenic. All discovery cohort repertoires had been generated using a single sequencing platform. A later analysis re-analyzed previously published TCR beta repertoires from 666 donors and added high-resolution HLA genotyping to study TCR occurrence patterns. Donor age, sex, ethnicity and CMV serostatus were compiled together with the repertoire data. The genetic ancestry cluster associated with self-reported Caucasian donors included around 76% of the approximately 430 genotyped donors. Along with the approximately 700-subject first cohort, a separate validation cohort of over a hundred different subjects was used. The T cell repertoires of 670 or so subjects were profiled by immunosequencing and related to cytomegalovirus serostatus. Typing coverage varied by locus: about 629-640 donors for A, B, C, DRB1 and DQB1; roughly 510 for DQA1; more than 600 for DPA1; around 450 for DPB1. The study was designed to test whether signatures of past pathogen exposure could be identified by cataloging public T cell receptors. In the later analysis, no new phenotypic data were used to find candidate immune exposures; instead, reliance was placed on TCR beta sequences and their occurrence across donors. Because of strong linkage in the cohort, a handful of DR-DQ haplotypes were treated as single units for association and clustering. In a later genetic analysis, genome-wide SNP genotypes for about three fifths of the roughly 670 donors were used, and that subset was treated as a discovery cohort. About 310 gigabases of sequencing data and tens of millions of unique TCR sequences were included in an early release covering several hundred HLA-typed donors. High-throughput TCR immunosequencing, statistical association of individual TCRs with disease status, and machine learning were combined to predict cytomegalovirus infection status. Across 300 to 500 genotyped donors of the cohort, an average of approximately 240,000 unique TCR beta nucleotide sequences per donor were sequenced, and 15% to 20% of those sequences were non-productive. HLA typing covered class I and class II loci at four-digit resolution.

The cohort was made up of around 720 healthy bone marrow donors. All cohort members were sampled while nominally healthy, although unrecorded immune exposures were likely present. The donor tested CMV seropositive, placing the donor among the 289 seropositive members of the cohort. Each donor provided a peripheral blood sample, and peripheral blood mononuclear cells were used for TCR beta sequencing. Genomic DNA was extracted from the blood cell samples with the Qiagen DNeasy Blood Extraction Kit. From a lookup of the germline V gene, CDR1 and CDR2 are SGHDT and YYEEEE. The germline V end is reduced by 0 bases and the J end by 6 bases; junction bases left unmatched: 9. Including cysteine and phenylalanine, the CDR3 has 16 amino acids. The retained sequence is limited to the CDR3, 48 bases, with the frame set at the first base. What the work shows at the level of the full study, not this receptor alone: A further reported finding was that TCR beta sequences accurately predicted the HLA-A and HLA-B alleles for most subjects in the first cohort. A few of the identified cytomegalovirus-associated TCR beta chains were confirmed in vitro to be specific for cytomegalovirus antigens. In a later analysis, TCR association rates were found to vary across HLA loci, with the most associated TCRs seen for DRB1 alleles and the fewest for HLA-C alleles. Because HLA typing was unavailable for some donors at each locus, only the typed subset was used in association tests. Because the 87-base-pair reads could not distinguish some IMGT-functional V segments, including TRBV6-2 and TRBV6-3, those segments were excluded. A later analysis found that most CMV-associated TCR beta chains appeared HLA-restricted, with HLA associations seemingly driven largely by CMV exposure. A later analysis found that HLA-associated TCR beta chains were more clonally expanded and had lower generation probabilities than equally common non-associated chains. The study gave a list of roughly 150 TCR beta chains associated with cytomegalovirus. In this cohort, only TCR beta chains were sequenced, and detectable features were limited by the absence of alpha or paired-chain data. Because counts were too low, approximately 15 rarely observed V segments, including chromosome 9 orphons, were excluded from the earlier analysis of 587 of the donors. Assigning TCR associations to individual alleles was difficult when HLA alleles, especially DR and DQ, strongly co-occurred. A cluster of highly shared sequence variants was judged likely to represent a technical artifact of the sequencing pipeline. The authors suggested that the approach could potentially be extended to other disease states and immunological phenotypes. The classifier was reported to diagnose cytomegalovirus status with high specificity and sensitivity in both the original and validation cohorts. In an earlier analysis of several hundred of the donors, most TCR beta V segments were observed in productive rearrangements about 87% or about 30% of the time, broadly matching IMGT annotations. CMV serostatus was the only immune exposure information available for the cohort. Linkage disequilibrium might explain the correlated functional status among segregating V segments, but an unknown experimental factor could not be excluded. An association between a missense DCLRE1C variant and V-gene and J-gene trimming of TCR beta chains was found in a later genetic analysis and replicated in an independent cohort. In a later analysis, some 18,000 TCR beta sequences were associated with specific HLA alleles at a false discovery rate of 0.05. Across donors, most TCR sequences were observed very rarely, whereas some public TCRs were present in many individuals. Presence/absence analyses assumed roughly uniform sequencing depth across donors, an assumption that may not hold. Compared with the approximately 700-donor mean, donors in an Asian-associated ancestry cluster had fewer N-insertions in productive TCRs, according to a later genetic analysis. A later analysis reported that several top co-occurrence clusters appeared linked to parvovirus B19, influenza, CMV and Epstein-Barr virus.

In this sample, this clone turned up once. The antigen it recognizes is unknown. Qualities for individual bases were not recorded, and no much larger clone is one base off. The library was prepared using the immunoSEQ multiplex PCR assay. For the multiplex PCR, a mixture combining 60 forward primers for TCR Vbeta segments and 13 reverse primers for TCR Jbeta segments was used. The CDR3 region of rearranged TCR beta genes was amplified from genomic DNA by a multiplex PCR assay. Amplified TCR beta libraries were sequenced as 87-base-pair reads on the Illumina HiSeq System. Regarding the original processing steps: Across the 640 or so repertoires, a later analysis counted about 81 million unique TCR beta chains, around 11 million of which were shared by at least two donors. Raw reads were error-corrected and collapsed into unique sequences by a nearest-neighbor algorithm in which closely related sequences were merged to remove PCR and sequencing errors. CDR3 sequences were aligned to IMGT reference sequences to assign V, D and J gene segments. For a sequence to be retained, a match of at least six nucleotides was required to both a V gene segment and a J gene segment. A rearrangement was called productive if the CDR3 had no stop codons and remained in frame with V and J, and every other rearrangement was called non-productive. CDR3 was defined by IMGT convention, running from the second conserved V-encoded cysteine to the conserved J-encoded phenylalanine. Sequences without an unambiguous match to a single V gene segment were excluded from the earlier analysis of 450 to 750 of the donors. In an earlier analysis of several hundred of the donors, V segments were called functional above 56.7% productive rearrangements and were called segregating when the between-donor standard deviation exceeded 5%. A statistical classification framework was developed to diagnose cytomegalovirus status using the catalog of TCR beta chain sequences. In a later analysis, V and J genes were assigned by comparing TCR nucleotide sequences against IMGT/GENE-DB human TR gene sequences. Using the TCRdist pipeline, a later analysis assigned CDR3 sequences along with most-parsimonious VDJ recombination scenarios. In a later analysis, each TCR beta chain was defined by its CDR3 amino acid sequence together with its V-gene family, and reads lacking a unique V-gene family were excluded. A later analysis removed 500 to 600 highly shared, low-generation-probability nucleotide sequences to deal with suspected cross-contamination and a sequencing artifact. A later analysis calculated a clonal expansion index for each public chain from normalized within-repertoire ranks of inferred template counts. Generation probabilities in a later analysis came from a VDJ recombination model fitted to out-of-frame rearrangements, and those results were checked against IGoR. A later analysis scored TCR-TCR, TCR-HLA and TCR-CMV co-occurrence with hypergeometric tests, applying a repertoire-size bias correction to TCR pairs. In a later analysis, false discovery rates were estimated by permuting HLA or CMV assignments 20 times. In a later analysis, co-occurring TCRs were grouped with DBSCAN, and TCRdist sequence similarity was added when clustering was performed within HLA-allele-positive subsets. Co-occurrence clustering excluded repertoires with fewer than 30,000 or more than 120,000 public chains, plus five with anomalous nucleotide sharing. TCRdb re-hosts the immuneACCESS table, in-frame sequences only. Its copies lack some clones; in the studies checked, an unresolved V gene accounts for under half of them, and the cause for the rest is not known. V and J calls and clone size follow that table, whereas D and trimming were derived from the DNA. The sample profile shows roughly 82,000 clones; around 70% of them were found once. The leading ten clones occupy approximately 6% of the sample.

Sequences were obtained from PBMCs. This sequence originates from a woman aged 50 to 60 in good health and CMV-seropositive. The receptor chain draws on TRBV5-6 and TRBJ2-4, with 7 middle bases fitting TRBD1. The CDR3 protein is CASSLETDRARNIQYF. The nucleotides read TGTGCCAGCAGCTTGGAGACCGACAGGGCGAGAAACATTCAGTACTTC.